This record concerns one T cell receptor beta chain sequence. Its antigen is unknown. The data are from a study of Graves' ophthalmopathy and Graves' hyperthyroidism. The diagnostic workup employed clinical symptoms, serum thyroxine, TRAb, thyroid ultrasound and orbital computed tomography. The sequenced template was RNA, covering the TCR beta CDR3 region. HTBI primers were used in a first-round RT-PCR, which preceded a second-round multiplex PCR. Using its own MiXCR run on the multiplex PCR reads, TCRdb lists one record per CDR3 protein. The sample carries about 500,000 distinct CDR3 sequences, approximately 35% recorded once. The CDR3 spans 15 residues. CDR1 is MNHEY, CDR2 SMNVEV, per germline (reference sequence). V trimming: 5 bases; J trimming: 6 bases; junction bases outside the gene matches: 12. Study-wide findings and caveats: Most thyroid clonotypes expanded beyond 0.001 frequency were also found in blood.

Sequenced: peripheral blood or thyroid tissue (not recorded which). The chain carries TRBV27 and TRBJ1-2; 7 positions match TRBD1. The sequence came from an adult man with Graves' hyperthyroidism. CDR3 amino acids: CASSPPRGGVNGYTF. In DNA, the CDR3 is TGTGCCAGCAGTCCTCCCCGAGGGGGCGTAAATGGCTACACCTTC.